This is a list of T cell receptor beta chains from one sample in a study of OX40 agonist ivuxolimab in advanced cancers. Data came from immunoSEQ multiplex PCR; TCRdb stores just in-frame clones and leaves some out. The table includes 60,000 to 70,000 clones, roughly 82% detected once. Sequences were derived from CD4+ or CD8+ T cells sorted from blood, sampled in a trial of the OX40 agonist ivuxolimab. Receptors were obtained from an adult with an advanced solid tumor such as melanoma, head and neck, liver or kidney cancer. The conserved cysteine and the conserved F or W are not part of the CDR3 here. The order of the fields is V gene, clone size, CDR3 length, J gene, CDR3 protein. Clone size appears in some rows only: once, few, many, or a class for an expanded clone.

TRBV6-1	NA	9	TRBJ1-2	ASTFQGLST
TRBV10-1	NA	13	TRBJ2-1	ASSTGTATYNEQF
TRBV19	few	14	TRBJ2-3	ASSIWTGGGADTQY
TRBV7-3	NA	12	TRBJ2-2	ASSQAGTTGELF
TRBV7-2	NA	11	TRBJ1-2	ASSRDRNYGYT
TRBV11-2	NA	11	TRBJ1-5	ASSSGANQPQH
TRBV10-1	once	15	TRBJ2-3	ASSGKLAGASTDTQY
TRBV6-5	NA	12	TRBJ1-1	ASSEGTTGAEAF
TRBV28	NA	9	TRBJ2-5	ASSPTGEQY
TRBV7-3	once	14	TRBJ2-2	ASSLTRVGGTGELF
TRBV4-2	few	13	TRBJ1-5	ASSQDEAGGSPQH
TRBV5-1	NA	13	TRBJ2-5	ASSLLGLLEETQY
TRBV4-2	NA	13	TRBJ1-1	ASSTGRTMNTEAF
TRBV5-1	NA	17	TRBJ2-1	ASSLARQGVGPSYNEQF
TRBV5-1	NA	15	TRBJ2-3	ASSLIQGPTSTDTQY
TRBV6-5	NA	11	TRBJ2-5	AIGLAGEETQY
TRBV11-2	NA	14	TRBJ1-3	ASSLRQTGSADTIY
TRBV19	NA	11	TRBJ1-1	ASRLIGSTEAF
TRBV27	NA	10	TRBJ1-5	ASSDRNQPQH